A single sample gave rise to the 5 T cell receptor beta chains below, sequenced in a study of blood T cell repertoires in COVID-19. The assay was immunoSEQ multiplex PCR, and TCRdb's table has in-frame clones only and misses some. The repertoire has 60,000 to 70,000 clones, 80% to 90% of them found once; the top ten carry roughly 1.4%. The sample comprised peripheral blood. The receptor set was obtained from a woman aged 55 to 70 with acute or convalescent COVID-19.

The chain employs TRBV9 and TRBJ2-2; 11 nucleotides match TRBD2. CDR1 is SGDLS and CDR2 is YYNGEE in the germline V gene. This CDR3 has 16 amino acids. Losses at the gene ends were 4 bases for V and 4 bases for J; bases not matched to a gene: 6. CDR3 sequence: CASSRYSGRVTGELFF. For the CDR3, the DNA is TGTGCCAGCAGCCGGTATAGCGGGAGGGTCACCGGGGAGCTGTTTTTT.

The V and J genes are TRBV7-9 and TRBJ1-1; TRBD1 aligns across 10 bases. This CDR3 spans 15 amino acids. V was clipped by 4 bases and J by 5 bases; unmatched bases: 7. The germline V gene has CDR1 SEHNR and CDR2 FQNEAQ (reference sequence). CDR3: CASSWPGQGKTEAFF. CDR3 DNA: TGTGCCAGCAGCTGGCCGGGACAGGGGAAAACTGAAGCTTTCTTT.

The CDR3 loop reads CASRKTTGGEQFF. CDR3 in DNA: TGTGCCAGCAGGAAGACCACAGGGGGTGAGCAGTTCTTC. This chain connects TRBV2 to TRBJ2-1; TRBD1 aligns across 8 bases. This CDR3 region has 13 residues. Germline V gene data show CDR1 as SNHLY and CDR2 as FYNNEI. J was trimmed by 9 bases and V by 6 bases; bases with no gene match: 7. The whole variable domain, filled in from reference TRBV2 and TRBJ2-1, reads EPEVTQTPSHQVTQMGQEVILRCVPISNHLYFYWYRQILGQKVEFLVSFYNNEISEKSEIFDDQFSVERPDGSNFTLKIRSTKLEDSAMYFCASRKTTGGEQFFGPGTRLTVL.

This clone was counted between two and nine times. The J gene is TRBJ1-6, the V gene TRBV2; TRBD1 matches at 7 bases. The CDR3 consists of 13 residues. Germline V gene data show CDR1 as SNHLY and CDR2 as FYNNEI. J lost 10 bases, V lost 6 bases, and 6 bases had no gene match. CDR3 nucleotides: TGTGCCAGCAGCCGGACAGGAATATCACCCCTCCACTTT. Protein sequence: CASSRTGISPLHF.

The CDR3 sequence is CASSVGPVIGGEPQHF. CDR3 bases: TGTGCCAGCAGCGTAGGGCCGGTCATCGGAGGAGAGCCCCAGCATTTT. The chain combines TRBV9 with TRBJ1-5; no clear D. Germline values: CDR1 SGDLS, CDR2 YYNGEE. Trimming removed 0 bases at V and 8 bases at J, with 18 bases between. There are 16 residues in the CDR3.